The T cell receptor (beta chain) under discussion was sequenced for a study of chemoradiotherapy in HPV16-positive cancers. Whole-study context: Two HPV16-positive patients' cells yielded candidate HPV-specific clones and common motifs. Study-level findings and limits: HPV-responsive T-cell expansion during chemoradiotherapy was linked to improved recurrence-free survival in HPV16-positive patients. Non-HPV-specific T cells did not expand in tumors during treatment, whereas candidate HPV-specific clones and E7-related motifs did.

Regarding this clone: Antigen unknown.

Germline loops: CDR1 SEHNR, CDR2 FQNEAQ (reference sequence). Trimming cost V 3 bases and J 4 bases, with 12 bases left between them. This CDR3 region has 14 residues. Profiled with immunoSEQ multiplex PCR; TCRdb holds only in-frame clones, not every one. Of more than 5,000 clones in the sample, roughly 85% were seen once. Samples were taken several times over chemoradiotherapy. Sequences were derived from tumor tissue, sampled from a patient who underwent chemoradiotherapy. This TCR came from a human donor with HPV-associated anogenital cancer. The chain is built from TRBV7-9 and TRBJ1-1, with a weak D call TRBD1 (5 bases). Here the CDR3 DNA reads TGTGCCAGCAGCTTCGACAGTAGGAGCACTGAAGCTTTCTTT. As protein: CASSFDSRSTEAFF.